The sequence of this TCR beta chain was determined in a study of blood T cell repertoires in COVID-19. Per the original data handling: Cell counts per sample came from amplifying reference gene primers. Method: immunoSEQ multiplex PCR; TCRdb's copy keeps in-frame clones and lacks some. That table is the source of V, J and clone size, and D and trimming were worked out from the DNA. The table lists 80,000 to 100,000 clones, about 90% of them singletons. Material for sequencing was peripheral blood. The receptor's source is a human donor in a cohort sampled during active COVID-19.

CDR3 amino acids: CASSSSNSPLHF. DNA for the CDR3: TGTGCCAGCAGTTCTAGCAATTCACCCCTCCACTTT. The rearrangement uses TRBV12-3 or TRBV12-4 and TRBJ1-6, with no clear D. The CDR3 contains 12 residues. Trimming took 4 bases from V and 7 from J, leaving 5 bases between them.